The clone carrying this TCR beta chain was counted only a few times. Its antigen is not known. The data were obtained in a study of ipilimumab plus nivolumab after autologous stem cell transplantation. Study-level points and caveats: The authors say TCR, Treg and microbiome findings warrant further study.

V dropped 7 bases and J dropped 2 bases, with 9 bases sitting between them. The CDR3 sequence is 13 residues long. CDR1 is WSHSY, CDR2 SAAADI, per germline. The assay was immunoSEQ multiplex PCR, and TCRdb's table has in-frame clones only and misses some. The sample lists about 6,300 clones, approximately 92% seen once, with around 5.1% in the top ten. Sequences were derived from PBMCs, sampled in a trial of ipilimumab plus nivolumab as post-transplant consolidation. This clonotype was sampled from a female donor with multiple myeloma. This chain links TRBV10-2 with TRBJ2-1; D is ambiguous. CDR3 residues: CASTEVPYNEQFF. The CDR3 DNA reads as TGCGCCAGCACCGAGGTTCCCTACAATGAGCAGTTCTTC.